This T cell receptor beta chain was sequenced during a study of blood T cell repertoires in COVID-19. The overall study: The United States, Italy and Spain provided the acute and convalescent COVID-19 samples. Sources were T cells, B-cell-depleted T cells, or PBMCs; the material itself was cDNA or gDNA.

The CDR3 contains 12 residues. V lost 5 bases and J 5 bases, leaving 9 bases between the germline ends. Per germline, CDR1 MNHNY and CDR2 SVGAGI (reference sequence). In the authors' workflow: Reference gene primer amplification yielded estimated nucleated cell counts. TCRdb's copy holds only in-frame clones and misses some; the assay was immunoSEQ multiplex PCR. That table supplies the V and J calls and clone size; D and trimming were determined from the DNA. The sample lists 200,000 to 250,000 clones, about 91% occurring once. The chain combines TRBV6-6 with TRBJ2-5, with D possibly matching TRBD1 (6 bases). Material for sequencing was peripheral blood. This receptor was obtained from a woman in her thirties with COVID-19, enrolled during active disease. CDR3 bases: TGTGCCAGCAGTAACAGGGTGGAGACCCAGTACTTC. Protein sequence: CASSNRVETQYF.